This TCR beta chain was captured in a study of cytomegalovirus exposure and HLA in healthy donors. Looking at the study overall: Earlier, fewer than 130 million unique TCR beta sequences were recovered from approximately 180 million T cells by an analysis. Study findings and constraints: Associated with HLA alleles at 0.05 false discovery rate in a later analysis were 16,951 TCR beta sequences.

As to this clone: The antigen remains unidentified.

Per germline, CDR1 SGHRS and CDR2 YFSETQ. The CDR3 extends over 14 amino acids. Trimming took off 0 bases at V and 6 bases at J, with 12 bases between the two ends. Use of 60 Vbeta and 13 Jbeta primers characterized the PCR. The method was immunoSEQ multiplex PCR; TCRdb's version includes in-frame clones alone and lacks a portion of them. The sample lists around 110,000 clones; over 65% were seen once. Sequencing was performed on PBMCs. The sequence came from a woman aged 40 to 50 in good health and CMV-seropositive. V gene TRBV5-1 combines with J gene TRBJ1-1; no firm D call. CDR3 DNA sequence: TGCGCCAGCAGCTTGGGAACCCCAGTCTCTGAAGCTTTCTTT. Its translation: CASSLGTPVSEAFF.